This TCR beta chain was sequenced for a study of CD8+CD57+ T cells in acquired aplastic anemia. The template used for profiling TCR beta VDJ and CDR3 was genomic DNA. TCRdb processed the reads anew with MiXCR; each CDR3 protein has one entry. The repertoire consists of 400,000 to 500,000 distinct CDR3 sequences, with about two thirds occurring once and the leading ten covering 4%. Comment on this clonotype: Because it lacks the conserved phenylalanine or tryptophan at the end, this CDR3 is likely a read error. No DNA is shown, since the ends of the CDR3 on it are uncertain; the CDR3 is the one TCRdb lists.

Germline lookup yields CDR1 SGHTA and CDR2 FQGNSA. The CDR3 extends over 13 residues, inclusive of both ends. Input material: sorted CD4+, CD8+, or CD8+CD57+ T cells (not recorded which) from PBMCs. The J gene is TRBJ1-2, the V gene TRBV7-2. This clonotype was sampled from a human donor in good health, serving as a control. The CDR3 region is CASSAKTSSQATY.